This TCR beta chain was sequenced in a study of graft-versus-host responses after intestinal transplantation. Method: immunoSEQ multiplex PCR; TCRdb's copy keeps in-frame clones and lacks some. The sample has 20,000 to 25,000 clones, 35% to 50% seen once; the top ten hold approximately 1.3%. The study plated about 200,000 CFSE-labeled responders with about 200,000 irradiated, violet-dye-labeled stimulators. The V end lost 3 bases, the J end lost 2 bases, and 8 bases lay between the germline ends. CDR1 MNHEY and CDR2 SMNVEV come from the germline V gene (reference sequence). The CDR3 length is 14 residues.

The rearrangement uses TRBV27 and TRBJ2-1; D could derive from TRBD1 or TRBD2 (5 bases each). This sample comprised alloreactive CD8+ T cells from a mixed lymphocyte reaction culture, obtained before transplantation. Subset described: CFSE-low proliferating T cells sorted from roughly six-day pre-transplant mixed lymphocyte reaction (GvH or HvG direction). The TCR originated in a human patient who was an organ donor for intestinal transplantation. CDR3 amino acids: CASSFEGPYNEQFF. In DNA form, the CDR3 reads TGTGCCAGCAGTTTCGAGGGACCCTACAATGAGCAGTTCTTC.